This TCR beta chain was identified in a study of blood T cell repertoires in COVID-19. Generated by immunoSEQ multiplex PCR, the TCRdb table keeps only in-frame clones and is missing some. The sample consists of about 56,000 clones, about 89% of them appearing once. The sequenced sample consisted of peripheral blood. The receptor's source is a human donor in a cohort sampled during active COVID-19.

The DNA for the CDR3 is TGTGCCAGCAGTGAAGAGCGGCAGCCCGCCCGGCCACGGGAGCTGTTTTTT. Protein sequence: CASSEERQPARPRELFF. This chain connects TRBV6-1 to TRBJ2-2, with D possibly being TRBD2 (5 bases). V was trimmed by 1 base and J by 9 bases, leaving 21 bases between them. CDR3 length: 17 amino acids. Germline V gene data show CDR1 as MNHNS and CDR2 as SASEGT.